A single sample is the source of the 31 T cell receptor beta chains below, sequenced in a study of TIL therapy for anti-PD-1-resistant metastatic lung cancer. Sequencing used immunoSEQ v3. Assay used: immunoSEQ multiplex PCR; TCRdb lists only in-frame clones, some missing. The sample shows just under 60,000 clones, around 63% of them seen only once. Specified time point: pre-treatment sample, taken before nivolumab and TIL therapy. Sample: blood, taken at baseline. These receptors all stem from a person aged 25-85 years with non-small cell lung cancer.

The chain recombines TRBV5-4 with TRBJ2-7; 10 bases line up with TRBD2. The CDR3 is 17 amino acids. The germline gives CDR1 SGHNT, CDR2 YYREEE (reference sequence). Trimming at V came to 5 bases and at J to 10 bases, leaving 21 bases not matched to a gene. This chain's CDR3 is CASSPAVAGGPLAEQYF. The CDR3 DNA is TGTGCCAGCAGTCCCGCGGTAGCGGGGGGCCCCTTGGCCGAACAGTACTTC.

Concerning this clone: Other DNA sequences in the same sample also yield this CDR3. J is TRBJ1-5 and V is TRBV7-2; D call uncertain. This CDR3 has 13 amino acids. In germline, CDR1 is SGHTA, CDR2 FQGNSA. V lost 1 base, J lost 4 bases, and 5 bases lay in between. CDR3 nucleotide sequence: TGTGCCAGCAGCTTAGTACGGAATCAGCCCCAGCATTTT. It encodes CASSLVRNQPQHF.

The genes are TRBV4-1 and TRBJ1-4, with D unclear. The CDR3 extends over 19 amino acids. The ends were cut back, 3 bases at V and 8 bases at J, with 28 bases in the middle. Germline V gene lookup returns CDR1 MGHRA and CDR2 YSYEKL. The CDR3 sequence: CASSHTKKPGSSLWEKLFF. The CDR3 region has the DNA TGCGCCAGCAGCCATACCAAAAAGCCGGGCTCCTCTTTATGGGAAAAACTGTTTTTT.

The chain employs TRBV15 and TRBJ1-3; 8 positions match TRBD1. Looked up from germline, CDR1 is LNHNV and CDR2 is YYDKDF (reference sequence). This CDR3 has 17 residues. The V and J ends lost 2 bases and 4 bases, in that order; junction bases with no gene match: 10. In nucleotides, the CDR3 is TGTGCCACCAGCAGAACAGGCAGGACAGGGACAGGAAACACCATATATTTT. Translating gives CATSRTGRTGTGNTIYF.

The chain combines TRBV6-5 with TRBJ1-5; 11 positions agree with TRBD1. V shed 6 bases, J shed 7 bases, and the junction held 8 bases outside the gene matches. The CDR3 contains 15 residues. Germline values: CDR1 MNHEY, CDR2 SVGAGI. This CDR3 is CASSRGQGVGQPQHF. The DNA for the CDR3 is TGTGCCAGCAGCCGGGGACAGGGGGTAGGACAGCCCCAGCATTTT.

The CDR3 bases are TGTGCCAGCAGTCTCAGGGGAAACGAAAAACTGTTTTTT. Encoded protein: CASSLRGNEKLFF. The V call is TRBV6-6, the J call TRBJ1-4, with D tentatively TRBD1 (6 bases). Germline CDR1 MNHNY, CDR2 SVGAGI (reference sequence). There are 13 residues in the CDR3. The germline V and J ends were trimmed by 5 bases and 8 bases, with 12 bases remaining between them.

The V call is TRBV5-6, the J call TRBJ2-1, with 7 bases aligning to TRBD2. CDR3 size: 15 residues. The V gene end was trimmed by 4 bases and the J gene end by 0 bases; junction bases not matched to a gene: 4. Germline CDR1 and CDR2: SGHDT and YYEEEE. Written as DNA, the CDR3 is TGTGCCAGCAGCCCTAGCGGTAGCTCCTACAATGAGCAGTTCTTC. This sequence encodes CASSPSGSSYNEQFF.

This rearrangement joins TRBV10-3 to TRBJ1-5, with no clear D. CDR1 and CDR2 (germline): ENHRY, SYGVKD. Trimming took 0 bases from V and 6 from J, leaving 3 bases between them. This CDR3 is 12 amino acids long. The CDR3 coding sequence is TGTGCCATCAGTGAGTCGAGTCAGCCCCAGCATTTT. Protein product: CAISESSQPQHF.

The chain has TRBV11-3 and TRBJ1-1; TRBD1 is a possible D gene (5 bases). The V gene lost 5 bases and the J gene lost 0 bases, with 13 bases spanning the gap. The CDR3 totals 15 residues. The germline V gene has CDR1 SGHNT and CDR2 YENEEA. The chain's CDR3 is CASSTRQKLNTEAFF. CDR3 nucleotides: TGTGCCAGCAGCACCAGACAGAAGTTGAACACTGAAGCTTTCTTT. The whole variable domain, filled in from reference TRBV11-3 and TRBJ1-1, reads EAGVVQSPRYKIIEKKQPVAFWCNPISGHNTLYWYLQNLGQGPELLIRYENEEAVDDSQLPKDRFSAERLKGVDSTLKIQPAELGDSAVYLCASSTRQKLNTEAFFGQGTRLTVV.

With respect to this clone: This sample also contains other DNA sequences that code for the same CDR3. The J gene is TRBJ2-5, the V gene TRBV6-5, with TRBD2 matching 8 bases. Germline trimming cut 4 bases from V and 0 bases from J; bases unmatched to any gene: 4. The germline CDR1 and CDR2 sequences are MNHEY and SVGAGI. The CDR3 sequence is 15 residues long. CDR3 residues: CASSSLAGNQETQYF. The CDR3 nucleotides read TGTGCCAGCAGTTCCCTAGCGGGTAACCAAGAGACCCAGTACTTC.

This clone has a single count. The junction does not match germline at one end; this may be a read error. CDR3 DNA: TGTGCCAGCAGCGAAGACAGAGATACGCAGTATTTT. It codes for CASSEDRDTQYF. This chain uses TRBV2 with TRBJ2-3; tentatively, D is TRBD1 (5 bases). Germline CDR1 and CDR2: SNHLY and FYNNEI. This CDR3 is built from 12 residues.

This clone appeared a few times. The chain employs TRBV7-9 and TRBJ2-3; D is unresolved. The CDR3 runs to 16 residues. Germline values: CDR1 SEHNR, CDR2 FQNEAQ (reference sequence). Deletions cut 4 bases from V and 0 bases from J, with 14 bases between. CDR3 residues: CASSSRISRSTDTQYF. The DNA of the CDR3 is TGTGCCAGCAGCTCGCGAATTAGCAGAAGCACAGATACGCAGTATTTT.

This clone was seen a handful of times. The chain is built from TRBV7-3 and TRBJ2-1, with TRBD2 identical over 8 bases. CDR3 length: 14 residues. From germline, CDR1 is SGHTA and CDR2 FQGTGA. V shed 3 bases, J shed 8 bases, and the junction held 6 bases outside the gene matches. This chain's CDR3 is CASSFGSREDEQFF. CDR3 bases: TGTGCCAGCAGCTTCGGGTCGCGGGAGGATGAGCAGTTCTTC.

This chain uses TRBV4-2 with TRBJ1-1, with a possible D match to TRBD1 (5 bases). The CDR3 is 15 residues long. V was clipped by 1 base and J by 0 bases, with 9 bases between them. Germline-derived CDR1 and CDR2 are LGHNA and YNFKEQ. The CDR3 DNA sequence: TGTGCCAGCAGCCAAGTGGGGGTTATGAACACTGAAGCTTTCTTT. As protein: CASSQVGVMNTEAFF.

The chain joins TRBV28 to TRBJ1-2; 8 nucleotides align to TRBD1. The CDR3 has 15 residues. Germline V gives CDR1 MDHEN, CDR2 SYDVKM. Losses at the gene ends were 6 bases for V and 8 bases for J; bases not matched to a gene: 14. The CDR3 DNA is TGTGCCAGCAGCCGGCCCTTGACAGGGGAAGGCGGCTACACCTTC. Translated: CASSRPLTGEGGYTF.

The J gene is TRBJ1-1, the V gene TRBV7-3; D might be TRBD1 (5 bases). V lost 0 bases, J lost 5 bases, and 10 bases lay in between. There are 14 residues in the CDR3. CDR1 and CDR2 from the germline V gene are SGHTA and FQGTGA. The CDR3 nucleotides read TGTGCCAGCAGCTTAACAGGGGCGTCTACTGAAGCTTTCTTT. Residues: CASSLTGASTEAFF.

This chain connects TRBV5-4 to TRBJ2-5; weak D call: TRBD1 (7 bases). Looked up from germline, CDR1 is SGHNT and CDR2 is YYREEE (reference sequence). The V and J ends lost 5 bases and 5 bases respectively, with 16 bases between them. The CDR3 totals 14 residues. The chain's CDR3 is CASSLMTGRETQYF. The CDR3 nucleotides are TGTGCCAGCAGTCTAATGACAGGGAGGGAGACCCAGTACTTC.

The chain joins TRBV14 to TRBJ1-2; D unresolved. The CDR3 sequence is 13 residues long. Trimming removed 2 bases at V and 4 bases at J, with 8 bases between. Germline CDR1 is SGHDN and CDR2 is FVKESK. The CDR3 DNA follows: TGTGCCAGCAGCCAACAGTTCGTCTATGGCTACACCTTC. Translating it yields CASSQQFVYGYTF.

The J gene is TRBJ2-7, the V gene TRBV11-2; D might be TRBD1 (5 bases). V was shortened by 0 bases and J by 2 bases, with 11 bases between the two germline ends. Germline CDR1 and CDR2: SGHAT and FQNNGV. This CDR3 is 15 amino acids long. In DNA, the CDR3 is TGTGCCAGCAGCTTAGAACCGTTGGGGCCCTACGAGCAGTACTTC. Protein sequence: CASSLEPLGPYEQYF.

The chain combines TRBV5-1 with TRBJ1-6; D is uncertain. V lost 4 bases to trimming and J lost 3 bases, with 5 bases between them. Germline values: CDR1 SGHRS, CDR2 YFSETQ. This CDR3 comprises 13 residues. CDR3 sequence reads: CASSGDYNSPLHF. The CDR3, as DNA: TGCGCCAGCAGCGGTGACTATAATTCACCCCTCCACTTT. The full variable domain, in which reference TRBV5-1 and TRBJ1-6 provide the parts outside the CDR3, is KAGVTQTPRYLIKTRGQQVTLSCSPISGHRSVSWYQQTPGQGLQFLFEYFSETQRNKGNFPGRFSGRQFSNSRSEMNVSTLELGDSALYLCASSGDYNSPLHFGNGTRLTVT.

This chain joins TRBV5-4 and TRBJ1-2, with 8 bases lining up with TRBD1. V shed 0 bases and J 8 bases; nucleotides not matched to a gene: 6. CDR3 length: 14 amino acids. The V gene's germline CDR1 is SGHNT and CDR2 YYREEE (reference sequence). This chain's CDR3 is CASSLVTGVRGYTF. Here the CDR3 DNA reads TGTGCCAGCAGCTTGGTGACAGGGGTTCGGGGCTACACCTTC.

The chain joins TRBV2 to TRBJ1-1; no firm D call. CDR1 is SNHLY and CDR2 is FYNNEI in the germline V gene. Deletions cut 5 bases from V and 1 base from J, with 11 bases between. The CDR3 contains 14 residues. CDR3 loop: CASSIIRSNTEAFF. As DNA, the CDR3 is TGTGCCAGCAGTATTATACGATCGAACACTGAAGCTTTCTTT.

This chain joins TRBV5-6 and TRBJ2-1; 13 nucleotides align to TRBD2. V lost 1 base to trimming and J lost 9 bases; unmatched junction nucleotides: 4. There are 15 residues in the CDR3. Germline assignment: CDR1 SGHDT and CDR2 YYEEEE. The CDR3 reads CASSLTSGGAGEQFF. The CDR3 coding sequence is TGTGCCAGCAGCTTGACTAGCGGGGGGGCGGGTGAGCAGTTCTTC. The complete variable domain, with remaining parts taken from reference TRBV5-6 and TRBJ2-1, reads DAGVTQSPTHLIKTRGQQVTLRCSPKSGHDTVSWYQQALGQGPQFIFQYYEEEERQRGNFPDRFSGHQFPNYSSELNVNALLLGDSALYLCASSLTSGGAGEQFFGPGTRLTVL.

The V and J genes are TRBV7-6 and TRBJ2-5, with D hard to call. CDR3 length: 15 amino acids. V lost 1 base, J lost 1 base, and 10 bases lay in between. Germline V lookup: CDR1 SGHVS, CDR2 FNYEAQ. In DNA, the CDR3 is TGTGCCAGCAGCTTAGGTGTTGGGATCCAAGAGACCCAGTACTTC. It translates to CASSLGVGIQETQYF.

Concerning this clone itself: A read error may produce the germline difference seen at one junction end. This sequence joins TRBV5-1 and TRBJ1-2, with D uncertain. This CDR3 region has 14 residues. The germline V gene encodes CDR1 SGHRS and CDR2 YFSETQ. In nucleotides, the CDR3 is TGCGCCAGCAGCTGGACGGTAGGGCCCTATGACTACACCTTC. This encodes CASSWTVGPYDYTF.

This chain links TRBV21-1 with TRBJ2-7; TRBD2 was called by the table and not checked on the DNA. TRBV21-1 is deemed a pseudogene. This CDR3 spans 18 amino acids. As DNA, the CDR3 is TGTGCCAGCAGCCCCGCAGTTGGCACTAGCGGGGTGGTCGGCGAGCAGTACTTC. It encodes CASSPAVGTSGVVGEQYF.

This clone came up a few times. This sample also contains other DNA sequences that code for the same CDR3. The CDR3 spells CASSLAQIQETQYF. The CDR3 region has the DNA TGCGCCAGCAGCTTGGCACAGATTCAAGAGACCCAGTACTTC. This chain joins TRBV5-1 and TRBJ2-5; D unclear. The length of the CDR3 is 14 residues. Germline CDR1 reads SGHRS; CDR2 reads YFSETQ. V lost 0 bases to trimming and J lost 2 bases, with 8 bases between them.

This chain uses TRBV29-1 with TRBJ2-2; D possibly corresponds to TRBD1 (5 bases). Per the germline V gene, CDR1 is SQVTM and CDR2 is ANQGSEA. This CDR3 has 15 residues. V lost 6 bases and J 4 bases, leaving 18 bases between the germline ends. For the CDR3, the DNA is TGCAGCGTGAAAGGGGCCACCCAAACCACCGGGGAGCTGTTTTTT. Translated, it gives CSVKGATQTTGELFF.

This clone was seen a few times. This chain joins TRBV11-2 and TRBJ2-7; 8 bases line up with TRBD1. CDR1 and CDR2 (germline): SGHAT, FQNNGV. The CDR3 is 15 amino acids. The V segment lost 5 bases and the J segment 7 bases; nucleotides outside the gene matches: 13. This chain's CDR3 is CASSLSGGEMGEQYF. The CDR3 DNA sequence: TGTGCCAGCAGCCTTTCAGGGGGCGAGATGGGTGAGCAGTACTTC.

The chain joins TRBV12-5 to TRBJ2-1; tentative D call: TRBD2 (6 bases). This CDR3 contains 19 residues. V lost 0 bases, J lost 0 bases, and 18 bases lay in between. The V gene's germline CDR1 is LGHNT and CDR2 FRNRAP. CDR3: CASGLVPGSGRSSYNEQFF. Here the CDR3 DNA reads TGTGCTAGTGGTTTGGTACCTGGTAGCGGAAGGAGCTCCTACAATGAGCAGTTCTTC.

The chain uses TRBV7-8 and TRBJ2-2, with TRBD1 matching 7 bases. With 2 bases clipped from V and 7 bases from J, the junction kept 7 bases outside the gene matches. The CDR3 spans 15 residues. From germline, CDR1 is SGHVS and CDR2 FQNEAQ. The CDR3 loop is CASSLLGGEIGELFF. The CDR3 coding sequence is TGTGCCAGCAGCTTACTAGGGGGCGAGATCGGGGAGCTGTTTTTT.